Detailed here is one T cell receptor (beta chain). These data come from a study of blood T cell repertoires in COVID-19. Whole-study context: Recovered status in Cohort 3 required two negative PCRs, clearance, or symptom resolution.

Sequenced by immunoSEQ multiplex PCR; TCRdb stores in-frame clones only, minus some. This table has under 200,000 clones, roughly 86% appearing once. This TCR came from a woman in her 40s in a cohort exposed to, infected with or recovered from COVID-19 (not recorded which). What was sequenced was PBMCs or T cells enriched from blood (not recorded which).

CDR3 residues: CASSRTRGTEAFF. CDR3 nucleotide sequence: TGTGCCAGCAGCCGGACAAGAGGGACTGAAGCTTTCTTT. The chain combines TRBV7-8 with TRBJ1-1; the D gene is possibly TRBD1 (5 bases). With 5 bases removed from V and 5 bases from J, the gap between germline ends came to 12 bases. The CDR3 spans 13 residues. Per germline, CDR1 SGHVS and CDR2 FQNEAQ.